The 3 T cell receptor beta chains reported below all come from one sample, sequenced in a study of regulatory T cells in long-lasting Graves disease. Building of the TCR beta libraries involved iRepertoire HTBI primers and Arm-PCR of CDR3 regions. In TCRdb, the multiplex PCR reads were re-called with MiXCR into one record per CDR3 protein. Of some 330,000 distinct CDR3 sequences detected, about 10% appear once; the ten largest clones hold approximately 17%. The time point: newly diagnosed GD, antithyroid drugs for less than 3 months. The TCR library was made from RNA extracted from PBMCs. This same sample was also part of a study on T cells in Graves' hyperthyroidism and ophthalmopathy.

The input for sequencing was peripheral blood mononuclear cells (PBMCs), taken at new diagnosis, from a patient treated with antithyroid drugs. The receptors shown here come from a woman aged 18-35 years with Graves disease.

The sample holds many counts of this clonotype. V usage is TRBV5-6 and J usage is TRBJ1-2, with D possibly TRBD1 on 6 matching bases. The V end was cut by 6 bases, the J end by 9 bases, with 18 bases between. The CDR3 totals 13 residues. The germline V gene has CDR1 SGHDT and CDR2 YYEEEE. The CDR3 nucleotides read TGTGCCAGCACCTTACCTGTACAGGGAAGCTACACCTTC. It yields the protein CASTLPVQGSYTF.

The rearrangement links TRBV29-1 to TRBJ2-1; 8 nucleotides match TRBD1. V shed 2 bases, J shed 5 bases, and the junction held 5 bases outside the gene matches. The CDR3 length is 14 residues. CDR1 is SQVTM, CDR2 ANQGSEA, per germline. The CDR3 bases are TGCAGCGTTGAATGGGACAGGACAAACAATGAGCAGTTCTTC. It specifies CSVEWDRTNNEQFF.

There are many counts of this clonotype. V gene TRBV5-5 combines with J gene TRBJ1-2, with no clear D. The CDR3 is 13 residues long. V was clipped by 3 bases and J by 8 bases, with 14 bases between them. The germline gives CDR1 SGHKS, CDR2 YYEKEE (reference sequence). In nucleotides, the CDR3 is TGTGCCAGCAGCTCTGGGCCCATTGGAGGCTACACCTTC. Amino acid sequence: CASSSGPIGGYTF. Looking up the rest from reference TRBV5-5 and TRBJ1-2 gives the full variable domain: DAGVTQSPTHLIKTRGQQVTLRCSPISGHKSVSWYQQVLGQGPQFIFQYYEKEERGRGNFPDRFSARQFPNYSSELNVNALLLGDSALYLCASSSGPIGGYTFGSGTRLTVV.